This T cell receptor (beta chain) is drawn from a study of T cell changes during pregnancy in multiple sclerosis. Germline loops: CDR1 SGHTA, CDR2 FQGNSA. V was trimmed by 1 base and J by 12 bases, leaving 33 bases between them. This CDR3 comprises 19 residues. Assay: immunoSEQ multiplex PCR; the TCRdb copy retains only in-frame clones and omits some. This table has more than 25,000 clones, 87% appearing once. The sequencing used CD8+ T cells from peripheral blood mononuclear cells, collected in the first trimester of pregnancy. The chain couples TRBV7-2 to TRBJ1-1; the D gene is possibly TRBD1 (6 bases). This clonotype originated in a female donor with multiple sclerosis, enrolled in a pregnancy study. CDR3 amino acids: CASSLVMPALTGGTGRTFF. CDR3 DNA sequence: TGTGCCAGCAGCTTAGTAATGCCCGCCTTGACAGGCGGAACAGGGCGTACTTTCTTT.